This T cell receptor (beta chain) was documented in a study of cytomegalovirus exposure and HLA in healthy donors. Study-wide results and limits: According to reports, the classifier identified cytomegalovirus status with high specificity and sensitivity.

The data were produced by immunoSEQ multiplex PCR, yet TCRdb's version contains in-frame clones alone and is incomplete. Among approximately 44,000 clones, 88% were seen once, and the ten largest hold about 7%. About this clone itself: Its antigen remains unknown.

This CDR3 has 12 residues. The ends were cut back, 7 bases at V and 2 bases at J, with 12 bases in the middle. Germline CDR1 is GTSNPN and CDR2 is SVGIG (reference sequence). The clonotype comes from a young woman in good health and CMV-seronegative. Sequencing used PBMCs. This chain connects TRBV30 to TRBJ2-7; tentative D call: TRBD1 (5 bases). CDR3 DNA: TGTGCCTCCAAGGGGCGGACCTACGAGCAGTACTTC. It specifies CASKGRTYEQYF.